This T cell receptor beta chain was found in a study of low-dose radiotherapy and immunotherapy resistance in tumors. For the study at large: Every two weeks, cyclophosphamide 200 mg/m2 was infused one day before radiation plus immunotherapy.

Time point denoted: after trial treatment. Treatment: LDRT plus nivolumab, ipilimumab, low-dose cyclophosphamide and aspirin (RACIN trial). This clonotype ranks as medium-sized. Covering alpha and beta chains, TRAV- and TRBV-specific primers were used for the first-strand cDNA. The PCR that amplified TCRs ran for 15 to 25 cycles, relying on a constant-region primer and a V-primer adapter. In vitro transcription amplified isolated mRNA. From the reads, TCRdb called clonotypes with MiXCR, one entry per CDR3 protein. The sample holds under 40,000 distinct CDR3 sequences, approximately 49% seen once. This CDR3 region has 14 residues. With 0 bases removed from V and 5 bases from J, the gap between germline ends came to 10 bases. Per germline, CDR1 SGHVS and CDR2 FQNEAQ.

The chain employs TRBV7-8 and TRBJ2-5; no reliable D call. The receptor was derived from a male donor with gallbladder cancer. This specimen consisted of PBMCs, obtained after low-dose radiotherapy plus immunotherapy. The CDR3 DNA sequence: TGTGCCAGCAGCTTAGCGGGGTTCGGCGAGACCCAGTACTTC. It codes for CASSLAGFGETQYF. Full variable domain (missing parts from reference TRBV7-8 and TRBJ2-5): GAGVSQSPRYKVAKRGQDVALRCDPISGHVSLFWYQQALGQGPEFLTYFQNEAQLDKSGLPSDRFFAERPEGSVSTLKIQRTQQEDSAVYLCASSLAGFGETQYFGPGTRLLVL.